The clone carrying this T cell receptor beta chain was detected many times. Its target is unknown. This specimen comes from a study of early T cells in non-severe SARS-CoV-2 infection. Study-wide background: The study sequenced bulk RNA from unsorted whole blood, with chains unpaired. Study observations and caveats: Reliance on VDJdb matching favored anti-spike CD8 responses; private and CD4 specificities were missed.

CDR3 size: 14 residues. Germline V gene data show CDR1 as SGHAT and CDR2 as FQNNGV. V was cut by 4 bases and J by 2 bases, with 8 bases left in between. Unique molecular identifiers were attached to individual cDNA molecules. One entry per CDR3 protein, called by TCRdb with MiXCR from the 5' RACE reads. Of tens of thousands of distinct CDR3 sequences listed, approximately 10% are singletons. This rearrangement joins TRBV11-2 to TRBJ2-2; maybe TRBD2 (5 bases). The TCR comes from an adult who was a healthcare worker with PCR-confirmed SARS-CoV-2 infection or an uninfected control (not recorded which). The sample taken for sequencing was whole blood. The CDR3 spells CASSSSGNTGELFF. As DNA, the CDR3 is TGTGCCAGCAGCTCCTCGGGAAACACCGGGGAGCTGTTTTTT.